This T cell receptor beta chain was identified during a study of Ad26.COV2.S vaccination and SARS-CoV-2 variants. Study context: Once or twice, 56 days apart, Ad26.COV2.S was delivered intramuscularly.

This clone was recorded once. Its antigen remains unidentified. The junction departs from germline at one end; a sequencing error may be responsible. Treatment reported: over 15 received Ad26.COV2.S at low or high dose, single or two shots; several received placebo; per-sample allocation not given. The investigators took samples on day 63 after the first vaccine or placebo injection. Per germline, CDR1 MNHNY and CDR2 SVGAGI (reference sequence). The CDR3 is 12 amino acids. Repertoires were generated with immunoSEQ multiplex PCR, while TCRdb's copy carries only in-frame clones and drops some. This sample has approximately 500,000 clones, with about 83% found just once. Study findings and constraints: Comparability of non-spike TCR breadth was observed across vaccine and placebo recipients.

The V call is TRBV6-6, the J call TRBJ1-2; D ambiguous. This clonotype was sampled from a person aged 18 to 59 who received the Ad26.COV2.S COVID-19 vaccine or a placebo. The specimen was peripheral blood, collected in a trial of Ad26.COV2.S vaccine versus placebo. The CDR3 region has the DNA TGTGCCAGCAGCCCCGCAGCCGCCGGACCAAACTTC. This translates into CASSPAAAGPNF.